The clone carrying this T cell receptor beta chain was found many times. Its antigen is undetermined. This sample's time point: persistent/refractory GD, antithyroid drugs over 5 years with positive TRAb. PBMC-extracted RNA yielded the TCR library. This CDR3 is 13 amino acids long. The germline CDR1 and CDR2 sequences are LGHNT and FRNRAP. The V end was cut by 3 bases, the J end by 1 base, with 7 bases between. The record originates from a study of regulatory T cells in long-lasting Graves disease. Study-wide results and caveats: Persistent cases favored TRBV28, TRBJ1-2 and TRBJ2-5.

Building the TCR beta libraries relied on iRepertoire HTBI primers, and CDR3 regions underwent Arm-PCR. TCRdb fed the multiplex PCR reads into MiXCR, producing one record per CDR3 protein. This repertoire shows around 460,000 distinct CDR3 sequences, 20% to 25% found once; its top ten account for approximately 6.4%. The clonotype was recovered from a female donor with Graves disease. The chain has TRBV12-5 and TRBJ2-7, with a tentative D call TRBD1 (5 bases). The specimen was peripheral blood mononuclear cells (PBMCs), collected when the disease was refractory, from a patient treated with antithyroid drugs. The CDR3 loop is CASGFGASYEQYF. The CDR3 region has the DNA TGTGCTAGTGGTTTTGGGGCATCCTACGAGCAGTACTTC.